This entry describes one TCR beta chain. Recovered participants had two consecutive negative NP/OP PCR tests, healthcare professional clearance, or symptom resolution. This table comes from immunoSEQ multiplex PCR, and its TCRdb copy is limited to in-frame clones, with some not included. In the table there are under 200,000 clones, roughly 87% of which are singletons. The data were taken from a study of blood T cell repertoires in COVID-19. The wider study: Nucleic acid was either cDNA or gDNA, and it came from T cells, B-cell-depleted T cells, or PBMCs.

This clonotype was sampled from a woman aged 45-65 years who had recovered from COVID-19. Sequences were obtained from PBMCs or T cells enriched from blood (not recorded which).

This CDR3 is CAWNWGEGASYTF. As DNA, the CDR3 is TGTGCCTGGAATTGGGGAGAGGGGGCGAGCTACACCTTC. The chain links TRBV30 to TRBJ1-2; 7 bases match TRBD1. This CDR3 spans 13 amino acids. Losses at the gene ends were 4 bases for V and 9 bases for J; bases not matched to a gene: 11. CDR1 and CDR2 (germline): GTSNPN, SVGIG (reference sequence).